This entry describes one T cell receptor beta chain. The target antigen is unknown. The record originates from a study of long-term antiretroviral therapy in people with HIV. Findings and limits, study-wide: There were no data on ART adherence, viral resistance or therapy changes, a gap that limits inferences about post-ART repertoire changes. In the period from about 2003 to 2018, blood was collected, possibly under older ART regimens.

Survey-level immunoSEQ v3.0 assays were run. Here immunoSEQ multiplex PCR was the method, and the copy in TCRdb shows in-frame clones only, minus some. The data show under 20,000 clones, with about 80% seen just once and approximately 12% held by the top ten. CDR1 and CDR2 from the germline V gene are SGHTA and FQGNSA. J lost 8 bases, V lost 6 bases, and 7 bases had no gene match. This CDR3 region has 13 residues. This TCR derives from a woman in her 40s with HIV. The V gene is TRBV7-2, the J gene TRBJ1-2; 9 bases agree with TRBD1. The sequences come from unsorted PBMCs, collected 0.2 years after starting antiretroviral therapy. The CDR3 DNA sequence: TGTGCCAGCAGACCAAACAGGGGGCAAGGCTACACCTTC. It specifies CASRPNRGQGYTF.